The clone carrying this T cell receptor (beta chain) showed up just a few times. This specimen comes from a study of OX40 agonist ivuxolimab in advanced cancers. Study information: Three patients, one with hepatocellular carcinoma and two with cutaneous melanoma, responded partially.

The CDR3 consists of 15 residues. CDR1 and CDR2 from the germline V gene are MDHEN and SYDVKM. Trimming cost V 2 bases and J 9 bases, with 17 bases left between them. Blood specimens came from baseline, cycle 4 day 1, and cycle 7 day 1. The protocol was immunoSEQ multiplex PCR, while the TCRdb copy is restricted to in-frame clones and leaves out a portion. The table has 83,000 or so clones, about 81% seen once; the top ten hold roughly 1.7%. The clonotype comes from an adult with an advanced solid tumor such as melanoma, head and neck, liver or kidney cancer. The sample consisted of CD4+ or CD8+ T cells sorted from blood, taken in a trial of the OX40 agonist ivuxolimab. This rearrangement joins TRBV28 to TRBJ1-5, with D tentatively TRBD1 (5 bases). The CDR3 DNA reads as TGTGCCAGCAGTTTACTTGGGGGGAAGGGCGGGCCCCAGCATTTT. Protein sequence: CASSLLGGKGGPQHF. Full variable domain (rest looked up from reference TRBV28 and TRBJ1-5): DVKVTQSSRYLVKRTGEKVFLECVQDMDHENMFWYRQDPGLGLRLIYFSYDVKMKEKGDIPEGYSVSREKKERFSLILESASTNQTSMYLCASSLLGGKGGPQHFGDGTRLSIL.